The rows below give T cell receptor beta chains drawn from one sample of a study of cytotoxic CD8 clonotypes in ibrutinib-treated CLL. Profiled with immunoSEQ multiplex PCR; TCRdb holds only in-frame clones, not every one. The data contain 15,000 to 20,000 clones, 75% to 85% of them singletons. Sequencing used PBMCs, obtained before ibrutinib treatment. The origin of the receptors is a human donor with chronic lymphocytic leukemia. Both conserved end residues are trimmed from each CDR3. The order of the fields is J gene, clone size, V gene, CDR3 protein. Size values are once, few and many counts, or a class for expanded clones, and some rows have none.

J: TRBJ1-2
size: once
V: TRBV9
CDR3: ASSTRRVGGYT

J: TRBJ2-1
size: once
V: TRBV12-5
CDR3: ASALASGILDEQF

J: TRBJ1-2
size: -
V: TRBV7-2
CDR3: ASSSHGTSLGGYT

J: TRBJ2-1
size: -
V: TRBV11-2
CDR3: ASSPVYNEQF

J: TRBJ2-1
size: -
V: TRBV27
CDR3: ASSLLDSYNEQF

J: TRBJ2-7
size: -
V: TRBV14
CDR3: ASSDRPGTGFYEQY

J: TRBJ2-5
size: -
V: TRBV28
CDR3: ASSQQGETQY

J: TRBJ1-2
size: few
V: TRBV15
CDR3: ATSGQGAYGYT

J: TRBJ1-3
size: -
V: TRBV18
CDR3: ASSPLDVSSGNTIY

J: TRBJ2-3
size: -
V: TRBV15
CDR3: ATSRDLSSGSDTQY

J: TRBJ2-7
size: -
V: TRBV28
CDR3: ASSLLRDNYEQY

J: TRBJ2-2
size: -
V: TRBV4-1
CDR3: ASSQDPTSVLEDTGELF

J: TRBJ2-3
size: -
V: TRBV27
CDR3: ASRLGFLDTQY

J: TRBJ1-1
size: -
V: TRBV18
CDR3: ASSPQRTGETEAF

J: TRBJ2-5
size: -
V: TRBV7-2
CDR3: ASSPPGRETQY

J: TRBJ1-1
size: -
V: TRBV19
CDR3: ASSMGKAF

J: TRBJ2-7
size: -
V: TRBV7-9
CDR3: ASSPTSYEQY

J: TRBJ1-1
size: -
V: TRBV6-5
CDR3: ASRTGVQDTEAF

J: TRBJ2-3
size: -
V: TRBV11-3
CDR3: ASSSDFTDTQY

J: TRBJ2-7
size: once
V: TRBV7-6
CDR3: ASSSGGSGPPGSEQY

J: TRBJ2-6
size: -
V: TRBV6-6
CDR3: ASRDTVAGANVLT

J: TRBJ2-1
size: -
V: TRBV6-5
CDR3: ASSIRGGSMEF

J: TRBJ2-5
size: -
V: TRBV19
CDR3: ASSISVMGTQY

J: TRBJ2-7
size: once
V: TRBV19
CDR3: ASSMSSPGLANSYEQY

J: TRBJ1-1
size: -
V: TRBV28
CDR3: AINTPQATEAF

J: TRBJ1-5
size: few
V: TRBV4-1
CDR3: ASSQGGQPQH

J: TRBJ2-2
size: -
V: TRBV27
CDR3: ASSRMGQGTNTGELF

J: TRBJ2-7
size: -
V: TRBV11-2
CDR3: ASSRLAGNYEQY

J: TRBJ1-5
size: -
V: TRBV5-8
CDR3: ASSLWAGGKQPQH

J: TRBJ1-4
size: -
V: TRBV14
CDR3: ASNRDGNEKLF

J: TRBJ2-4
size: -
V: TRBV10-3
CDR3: AISEAPGTSGAKNIQY

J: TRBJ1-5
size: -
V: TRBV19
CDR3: ASSIDQRPGGNQPQH

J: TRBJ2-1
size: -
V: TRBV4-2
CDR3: ASSPFKVPVVNEQF

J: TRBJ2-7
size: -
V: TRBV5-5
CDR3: ASSLAGDRSPSYEQY

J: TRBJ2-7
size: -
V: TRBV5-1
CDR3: ASSLGDRGLEEQY

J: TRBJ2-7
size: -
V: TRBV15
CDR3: ATSRDLFVLGGSYEQY

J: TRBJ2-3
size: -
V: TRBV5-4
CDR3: ASSSRGTSGVDTQY

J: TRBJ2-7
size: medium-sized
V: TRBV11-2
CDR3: ASSLLAGSEQY

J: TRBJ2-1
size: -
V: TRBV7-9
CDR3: ASSTLAGGNYNEQF

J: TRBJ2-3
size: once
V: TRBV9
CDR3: ASSAFTDTQY

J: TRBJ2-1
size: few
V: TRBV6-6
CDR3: ASESSGGYEQF

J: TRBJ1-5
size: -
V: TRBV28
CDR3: ASRGRRGALRPQH

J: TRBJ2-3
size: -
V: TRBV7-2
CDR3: ASGPATSGASGTQY

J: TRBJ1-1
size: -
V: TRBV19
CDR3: ASRSFVGEAF

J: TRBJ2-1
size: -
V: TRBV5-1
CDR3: ASSLEGGSYNEQF

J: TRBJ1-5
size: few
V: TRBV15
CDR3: ATSRDMSSGQPQH

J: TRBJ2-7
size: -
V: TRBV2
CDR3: ASTPLDVGYEQY

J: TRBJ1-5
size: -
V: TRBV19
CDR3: ASSSGQSDSSNQPQH

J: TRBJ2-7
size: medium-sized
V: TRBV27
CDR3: ASRTGTGHYEQY

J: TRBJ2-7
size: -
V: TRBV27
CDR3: ASRGGLEQY

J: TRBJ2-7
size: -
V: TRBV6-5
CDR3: ASKDRDEQY

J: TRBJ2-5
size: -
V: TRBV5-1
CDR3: ASTPQGTRDQY

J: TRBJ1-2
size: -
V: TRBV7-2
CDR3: ASSLSSREDGYT

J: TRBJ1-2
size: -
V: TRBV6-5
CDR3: ASSYGRELDGYT

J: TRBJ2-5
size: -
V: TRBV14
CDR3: ASSRTGRETQY

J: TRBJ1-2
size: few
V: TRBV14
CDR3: ASSQGQSYGYT

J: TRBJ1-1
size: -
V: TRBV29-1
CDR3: SVAGLDTEAF